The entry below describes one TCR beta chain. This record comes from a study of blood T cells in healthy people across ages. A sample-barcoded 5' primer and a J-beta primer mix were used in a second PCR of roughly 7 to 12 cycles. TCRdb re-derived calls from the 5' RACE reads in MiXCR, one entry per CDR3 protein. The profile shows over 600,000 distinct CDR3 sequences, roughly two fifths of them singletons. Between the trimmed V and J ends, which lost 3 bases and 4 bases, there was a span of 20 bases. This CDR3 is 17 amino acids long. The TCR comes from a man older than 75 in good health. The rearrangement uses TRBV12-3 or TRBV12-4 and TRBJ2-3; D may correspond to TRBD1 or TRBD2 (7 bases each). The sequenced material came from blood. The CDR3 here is CASSLAPGGGDADTQYF. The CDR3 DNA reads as TGTGCCAGCAGTTTGGCCCCAGGGGGGGGGGACGCAGATACGCAGTATTTT.